The 30 T cell receptor beta chains in this list originate from one sample, sequenced in a study of brain T cells in children with intractable seizures. Time point described: blood from clinic visit 5 months post-surgery; TSC patient then seizure free. Data came from immunoSEQ multiplex PCR; TCRdb stores just in-frame clones and leaves some out. The profile shows about 340,000 clones, about 93% of them singletons. The sequenced sample was peripheral blood, obtained 4 to 6 months after surgery. Source of these receptors: a boy in the first two years of life with tuberous sclerosis and intractable seizures.

V gene TRBV5-1 combines with J gene TRBJ2-5, with D unclear. CDR3 length: 14 residues. Between the trimmed V and J ends, which lost 2 bases and 1 base, there was a span of 9 bases. In germline, CDR1 is SGHRS, CDR2 YFSETQ. CDR3 sequence (DNA): TGCGCCAGCAGCTTTCTTTCTAGCCAAGAGACCCAGTACTTC. It codes for CASSFLSSQETQYF.

Only one count was recorded for this clone. This chain joins TRBV7-6 and TRBJ2-2; 8 bases align to TRBD2. V trimming: 2 bases; J trimming: 4 bases; junction bases outside the gene matches: 9. This CDR3 spans 17 amino acids. Looked up from germline, CDR1 is SGHVS and CDR2 is FNYEAQ. The CDR3 loop reads CASSLSRGGAGTGELFF. The CDR3 DNA is TGTGCCAGCAGCTTATCACGGGGGGGAGCGGGCACCGGGGAGCTGTTTTTT.

With respect to this clone: Other DNA sequences from this sample encode an identical CDR3 as well. The V call is TRBV7-2, the J call TRBJ1-1; no clear D gene. This CDR3 comprises 13 residues. V was cut by 2 bases and J by 2 bases, with 6 bases left in between. Germline CDR1 and CDR2: SGHTA and FQGNSA. The CDR3 sequence: CASSLRSNTEAFF. The CDR3 coding sequence is TGTGCCAGCAGCTTACGATCTAACACTGAAGCTTTCTTT.

The chain recombines TRBV5-4 with TRBJ2-1; TRBD2 might be the D (5 bases). With 4 bases removed from V and 7 bases from J, the gap between germline ends came to 12 bases. Germline V CDR1 and CDR2: SGHNT, YYREEE (reference sequence). The CDR3 contains 13 residues. In DNA, the CDR3 is TGTGCCAGCAGCCCGGAGGCCCGAAATGAGCAGTTCTTC. Translation: CASSPEARNEQFF. Full variable domain (remainder filled in from reference TRBV5-4 and TRBJ2-1): ETGVTQSPTHLIKTRGQQVTLRCSSQSGHNTVSWYQQALGQGPQFIFQYYREEENGRGNFPPRFSGLQFPNYSSELNVNALELDDSALYLCASSPEARNEQFFGPGTRLTVL.

As regards this clone: Distinct nucleotide sequences in the sample also encode this CDR3. The chain combines TRBV19 with TRBJ2-1, with unresolved D. Germline CDR1 reads LNHDA; CDR2 reads SQIVND (reference sequence). The CDR3 is 11 residues long. V dropped 3 bases and J dropped 6 bases, with 3 bases sitting between them. Here the CDR3 DNA reads TGTGCCAGTAGTATCCTCAATGAGCAGTTCTTC. It codes for CASSILNEQFF.

This clone was found once. V is TRBV7-2 and J is TRBJ1-6; tentative D call: TRBD1 (5 bases). Germline CDR1 reads SGHTA; CDR2 reads FQGNSA. The CDR3 covers 16 residues. The germline V and J ends were trimmed by 5 bases and 9 bases, with 20 bases remaining between them. In DNA form, the CDR3 reads TGTGCCAGCAGCCCAAATGGGGTTCAGGGTAGTTCACCCCTCCACTTT. Its translation: CASSPNGVQGSSPLHF.

The chain joins TRBV27 to TRBJ1-2, with a weak D call TRBD1 (5 bases). The V and J ends lost 3 bases and 4 bases respectively, with 9 bases between them. Germline CDR1 MNHEY, CDR2 SMNVEV (reference sequence). The CDR3 is 13 amino acids. CDR3 coding DNA: TGTGCCAGCAGTTTCGGCAGGGCCTATGGCTACACCTTC. Translated: CASSFGRAYGYTF.

V gene TRBV9 combines with J gene TRBJ2-2; D remains unclear. This CDR3 contains 14 residues. Trimming took 5 bases from V and 5 from J, leaving 13 bases between them. CDR1 is SGDLS, CDR2 YYNGEE, per germline. The CDR3 spells CASSPGFLTGELFF. CDR3 DNA sequence: TGTGCCAGCAGTCCGGGCTTTCTGACCGGGGAGCTGTTTTTT.

The rearrangement joins TRBV3-1 (or the pseudogene TRBV3-2) to TRBJ2-7, with a weak D call TRBD2 (5 bases). Germline-derived CDR1 and CDR2 are LGHDT and YNNKEL (reference sequence). V dropped 1 base and J dropped 5 bases, with 18 bases sitting between them. There are 16 residues in the CDR3. Here the CDR3 DNA reads TGTGCCAGCAGCCAAGTAAGAGGGAGCCGGGCTGACGAGCAGTACTTC. It translates to CASSQVRGSRADEQYF.

The CDR3 nucleotides are TGCGCCAGCAGCCCGGGGTACCAAGAGACCCAGTACTTC. Protein product: CASSPGYQETQYF. The chain has TRBV4-1 and TRBJ2-5; a weak D match, TRBD2 (5 bases). Trimming cost V 4 bases and J 0 bases, with 6 bases left between them. CDR3 size: 13 residues. In germline, CDR1 is MGHRA, CDR2 YSYEKL.

The genes are TRBV6-5 and TRBJ2-4; D is undetermined. This CDR3 is built from 16 residues. Trimming shortened V by 0 bases and J by 0 bases, and 9 bases separated the two germline ends. Germline CDR1 reads MNHEY; CDR2 reads SVGAGI. The chain's CDR3 is CASSYSADLAKNIQYF. The CDR3 nucleotides read TGTGCCAGCAGTTACTCGGCGGACCTAGCCAAAAACATTCAGTACTTC.

The chain links TRBV4-1 to TRBJ2-5; 7 positions match TRBD1. The length of the CDR3 is 16 residues. Germline lookup yields CDR1 MGHRA and CDR2 YSYEKL. After removal of 0 bases from V and 9 bases from J, the junction contained 13 bases not matched to a gene. Here the CDR3 DNA reads TGCGCCAGCAGCCAAGACTTGACAGGGTGGGAGAGGGCCCAGTACTTC. Protein: CASSQDLTGWERAQYF.

V is TRBV29-1 and J is TRBJ2-4; 9 bases are shared with TRBD2. CDR3 size: 16 residues. V lost 5 bases, J lost 0 bases, and 8 bases stayed unmatched. Germline V gene data show CDR1 as SQVTM and CDR2 as ANQGSEA. CDR3 residues: CSVTPRGGPAKNIQYF. In DNA, the CDR3 is TGCAGCGTTACCCCGCGGGGGGGCCCAGCCAAAAACATTCAGTACTTC.

In DNA form, the CDR3 reads TGTGCCAGCAGTGATCGGGGGGGCCTATTTATCTACGAGCAGTACTTC. Encoded protein: CASSDRGGLFIYEQYF. The rearrangement links TRBV6-1 to TRBJ2-7; 8 nucleotides match TRBD2. The CDR3 contains 16 residues. Looked up from germline, CDR1 is MNHNS and CDR2 is SASEGT. Trimming took 3 bases from V and 3 from J; bases not matched to a gene: 10.

The V and J genes are TRBV7-9 and TRBJ2-2, with TRBD1 identical over 9 bases. J was trimmed by 3 bases and V by 5 bases; bases with no gene match: 10. This CDR3 has 17 amino acids. Germline values: CDR1 SEHNR, CDR2 FQNEAQ (reference sequence). DNA of the CDR3: TGTGCCAGCAGCCCGGTGCGGGACAGGGTTTACACCGGGGAGCTGTTTTTT. It yields the protein CASSPVRDRVYTGELFF.

The chain combines TRBV7-9 with TRBJ1-1, with D uncertain. CDR3 length: 14 amino acids. Germline V gene lookup returns CDR1 SEHNR and CDR2 FQNEAQ (reference sequence). V shed 2 bases and J shed 3 bases, with 10 bases lying between them. CDR3 protein: CASSLYGSDTEAFF. The CDR3 bases are TGTGCCAGCAGCTTATACGGCAGTGACACTGAAGCTTTCTTT.

V usage is TRBV4-1 and J usage is TRBJ2-1, with 10 positions matching TRBD2. There are 16 residues in the CDR3. Germline values: CDR1 MGHRA, CDR2 YSYEKL. Trimming removed 2 bases from V and 4 bases from J; junction bases left unmatched: 5. The DNA of the CDR3 is TGCGCCAGCAGCCAAAAGCGGGGGGGCGATTACAATGAGCAGTTCTTC. It is translated as CASSQKRGGDYNEQFF.

The chain recombines TRBV4-2 with TRBJ2-3; 8 bases are a match to TRBD2. The CDR3 extends over 17 amino acids. CDR1 and CDR2 from the germline V gene are LGHNA and YNFKEQ. J lost 1 base, V lost 4 bases, and 10 bases had no gene match. The CDR3 sequence: CASSPFSLAARTDTQYF. The DNA for the CDR3 is TGTGCCAGCAGCCCTTTCTCACTAGCGGCCCGCACAGATACGCAGTATTTT.

The V gene is TRBV12-3 or TRBV12-4, the J gene TRBJ2-5; D perhaps matches TRBD2 (5 bases). The CDR3 runs 13 residues. V dropped 6 bases and J dropped 6 bases, with 14 bases sitting between them. The CDR3, as DNA: TGTGCCAGCAGAGATACTAGTTTGAAGACCCAGTACTTC. Its translation: CASRDTSLKTQYF.

The V and J genes are TRBV7-6 and TRBJ1-1; TRBD1 is a possible D gene (5 bases). This CDR3 is built from 14 residues. The ends were cut back, 5 bases at V and 0 bases at J, with 10 bases in the middle. The germline CDR1 and CDR2 sequences are SGHVS and FNYEAQ. Written as DNA, the CDR3 is TGTGCCAGCAGCATGACAGAAATGAACACTGAAGCTTTCTTT. The encoded protein is CASSMTEMNTEAFF.

This chain uses TRBV6-1 with TRBJ1-6; weak D call: TRBD1 (6 bases). CDR3 size: 14 residues. Per germline, CDR1 MNHNS and CDR2 SASEGT. V gave up 0 bases and J gave up 7 bases, with 7 bases separating them. The CDR3 here is CASSEAGTNSPLHF. CDR3 nucleotides: TGTGCCAGCAGTGAAGCGGGGACAAATTCACCCCTCCACTTT.

V gene TRBV19 combines with J gene TRBJ1-2; tentative D call: TRBD1 (5 bases). Germline V gives CDR1 LNHDA, CDR2 SQIVND (reference sequence). Trimming stripped 7 bases from V and 3 bases from J, with 18 bases between. CDR3 length equals 15 residues. The CDR3 sequence: CASNLGAGLYYGYTF. CDR3 in DNA: TGTGCCAGTAACCTTGGAGCAGGGTTGTACTATGGCTACACCTTC.

J is TRBJ2-3 and V is TRBV30; TRBD2 matches 12 bases. In germline, CDR1 is GTSNPN, CDR2 SVGIG (reference sequence). V was clipped by 4 bases and J by 5 bases; unmatched bases: 7. The CDR3 sequence is 15 residues long. The CDR3: CAWMETSGRRDTQYF. CDR3 coding DNA: TGTGCCTGGATGGAAACTAGCGGGAGGCGAGATACGCAGTATTTT.

The J gene is TRBJ1-5, the V gene TRBV11-3; tentative D call: TRBD1 (5 bases). CDR3 size: 15 residues. Trimming removed 0 bases from V and 7 bases from J, with 13 bases in between. Germline-derived CDR1 and CDR2 are SGHNT and YENEEA. CDR3: CASSLDGAGGQPQHF. CDR3 DNA sequence: TGTGCCAGCAGCTTAGATGGGGCAGGAGGCCAGCCCCAGCATTTT.

The chain couples TRBV13 to TRBJ2-5; D call uncertain. Trimming stripped 3 bases from V and 2 bases from J, with 7 bases between. Germline CDR1 PRHDT, CDR2 FYEKMQ (reference sequence). The CDR3 is made up of 13 amino acids. The CDR3 sequence is CASSFVGQETQYF. The DNA for the CDR3 is TGTGCCAGCAGCTTCGTAGGACAAGAGACCCAGTACTTC.

V gene TRBV15 combines with J gene TRBJ1-1; maybe TRBD1 (6 bases). The CDR3 is made up of 17 amino acids. Trimming took off 1 base at V and 1 base at J, with 16 bases between the two ends. Germline V gene sequence: CDR1 LNHNV, CDR2 YYDKDF (reference sequence). CDR3 bases: TGTGCCACCAGCAGAGCTCGTTGGGGGGCGGCGAACACTGAAGCTTTCTTT. As protein: CATSRARWGAANTEAFF.

V gene TRBV4-1 combines with J gene TRBJ2-2; 11 bases map to TRBD2. The V segment lost 3 bases and the J segment 2 bases; nucleotides outside the gene matches: 8. The germline CDR1 and CDR2 sequences are MGHRA and YSYEKL. CDR3 length: 18 amino acids. The CDR3 DNA reads as TGCGCCAGCAGCCAGGAGAGACTAGCGGGGTTCAACACCGGGGAGCTGTTTTTT. It encodes CASSQERLAGFNTGELFF.

This rearrangement joins TRBV5-4 to TRBJ1-2, with 7 bases matching TRBD1. This CDR3 is 14 amino acids long. CDR1 and CDR2 from the germline V gene are SGHNT and YYREEE (reference sequence). Germline trimming cut 2 bases from V and 7 bases from J; bases unmatched to any gene: 8. This CDR3 is CASSLTAGGLGYTF. Written as DNA, the CDR3 is TGTGCCAGCAGCTTAACGGCAGGGGGTCTTGGCTACACCTTC. The full variable domain, with the rest looked up from reference TRBV5-4 and TRBJ1-2, is ETGVTQSPTHLIKTRGQQVTLRCSSQSGHNTVSWYQQALGQGPQFIFQYYREEENGRGNFPPRFSGLQFPNYSSELNVNALELDDSALYLCASSLTAGGLGYTFGSGTRLTVV.

The CDR3 sequence is CASSYGREAFF. The DNA for the CDR3 is TGTGCCAGCAGTTACGGGCGAGAAGCTTTCTTT. The V gene is TRBV6-6, the J gene TRBJ1-1; D gene unclear. V gave up 2 bases and J gave up 8 bases, with 6 bases separating them. Looked up from germline, CDR1 is MNHNY and CDR2 is SVGAGI (reference sequence). The CDR3 spans 11 residues.

This sequence joins TRBV18 and TRBJ1-1, with D possibly TRBD1 on 6 matching bases. V shed 4 bases and J shed 6 bases, with 24 bases lying between them. CDR1 and CDR2 (germline): KGHSH, LQKENI. CDR3 size: 17 residues. CDR3 coding DNA: TGTGCCAGCTCACTCATCGGTGGTCAACAGGGCAAAGCTGAAGCTTTCTTT. It encodes CASSLIGGQQGKAEAFF.